This entry lists 10 T cell receptor beta chains sequenced from one sample in a study of Graves' ophthalmopathy and Graves' hyperthyroidism. CDR3 regions of TCR beta were amplified from RNA transcripts. HTBI primers were used in a first-round RT-PCR, which preceded a second-round multiplex PCR. In TCRdb, the multiplex PCR reads were re-called with MiXCR into one record per CDR3 protein. The sample gives about 590,000 distinct CDR3 sequences, about 35% of which show up once; about 4.6% is in the top ten. Sequenced sample: peripheral blood or thyroid tissue (not recorded which). All receptors derive from an adult man with Graves' hyperthyroidism.

V and J are TRBV12-3 or TRBV12-4 and TRBJ2-2; weak D call: TRBD1 (6 bases). Between the trimmed V and J ends, which lost 3 bases and 4 bases, there was a span of 12 bases. This CDR3 is 15 amino acids long. DNA for the CDR3: TGTGCCAGCAGTTTTAACCAGGGGCCCACCGGGGAGCTGTTTTTT. It codes for CASSFNQGPTGELFF.

V and J are TRBV14 and TRBJ2-3; tentatively, D is TRBD1 or TRBD2 (5 bases each). Trimming removed 4 bases at V and 3 bases at J, with 8 bases between. Germline CDR1 is SGHDN and CDR2 is FVKESK. The CDR3 sequence is 13 residues long. This chain's CDR3 is CASSPGSTDTQYF. CDR3 nucleotide sequence: TGTGCCAGCAGCCCAGGGAGTACAGATACGCAGTATTTT.

The chain uses TRBV19 and TRBJ2-7; the match to TRBD2 covers 10 bases. Per germline, CDR1 LNHDA and CDR2 SQIVND (reference sequence). V lost 6 bases, J lost 7 bases, and 12 bases stayed unmatched. The CDR3 runs 15 residues. For the CDR3, the DNA is TGTGCCAGTAGCCCCAGCGGGAGGGCATTTAATGAGCAGTACTTC. It codes for CASSPSGRAFNEQYF.

The table lists this clonotype with a few counts. The chain uses TRBV20-1 and TRBJ2-4, with D unresolved. There are 11 residues in the CDR3. V gave up 3 bases and J gave up 4 bases, with 4 bases separating them. The germline CDR1 and CDR2 sequences are DFQATT and SNEGSKA (reference sequence). The CDR3 nucleotides are TGCAGTGCTAGCGCGAAAAACATTCAGTACTTC. Translation gives CSASAKNIQYF.

V is TRBV5-1 and J is TRBJ2-6; maybe TRBD2 (5 bases). Germline V gives CDR1 SGHRS, CDR2 YFSETQ. V was clipped by 2 bases and J by 15 bases, with 15 bases between them. The CDR3 sequence is 13 residues long. CDR3 loop: CASSFHRAEGLTF. CDR3 DNA sequence: TGCGCCAGCAGCTTTCACCGGGCCGAGGGCCTGACTTTC.

This clonotype occurred once. The V gene is TRBV20-1, the J gene TRBJ2-7, with 8 nucleotides matching TRBD1. The CDR3 loop spans 14 amino acids. The trim removed 6 bases at V and 2 bases at J, leaving 9 bases unmatched. Germline CDR1 is DFQATT and CDR2 is SNEGSKA (reference sequence). CDR3 in DNA: TGCAGTGCCCCGCCGGGACAGGTAACCTACGAGCAGTACTTC. Translation gives CSAPPGQVTYEQYF.

Turning to this clonotype: This may stem from a read error, because a much larger clone lies one nucleotide away. This sequence joins TRBV2 and TRBJ2-7; TRBD1 matches 7 bases. V shed 1 base, J shed 7 bases, and the junction held 4 bases outside the gene matches. CDR1 SNHLY and CDR2 FYNNEI come from the germline V gene. The CDR3 has 13 residues. Written as DNA, the CDR3 is TGTGCCAGCAGTGAAGGGACAGGCTCAGAGCAGTACTTC. Amino acids: CASSEGTGSEQYF. The full variable domain, with the rest looked up from reference TRBV2 and TRBJ2-7, is EPEVTQTPSHQVTQMGQEVILRCVPISNHLYFYWYRQILGQKVEFLVSFYNNEISEKSEIFDDQFSVERPDGSNFTLKIRSTKLEDSAMYFCASSEGTGSEQYFGPGTRLTVT.

This sequence joins TRBV9 and TRBJ2-7; D is possibly TRBD1 (7 bases). The J call may not be correct, given that the DNA end is closer to TRBJ2-1. Germline V CDR1 and CDR2: SGDLS, YYNGEE. The CDR3 totals 13 residues. CDR3 nucleotides: TGTGCCAGCAGCGTACAGGGGGGTGATGAGCAGTTCTTC. Encoded protein: CASSVQGGDEQFF.

This clonotype turned up a few times. This sequence joins TRBV2 and TRBJ2-1; D uncertain. Germline lookup yields CDR1 SNHLY and CDR2 FYNNEI. Trimming removed 1 base from V and 6 bases from J, with 7 bases in between. This CDR3 spans 13 amino acids. The CDR3 protein is CASSEGLRNEQFF. DNA of the CDR3: TGTGCCAGCAGTGAAGGCCTGCGCAATGAGCAGTTCTTC.

This clonotype came up many times. The chain has TRBV2 and TRBJ2-2; D remains unclear. V was pared by 3 bases and J by 4 bases, with 9 bases between. CDR1 and CDR2 (germline): SNHLY, FYNNEI. This CDR3 contains 14 residues. In DNA form, the CDR3 reads TGTGCCAGCAGTGACTGGGTGAGCACCGGGGAGCTGTTTTTT. It is translated as CASSDWVSTGELFF. Based on the CDR3 plus reference TRBV2 and TRBJ2-2, the full variable domain is EPEVTQTPSHQVTQMGQEVILRCVPISNHLYFYWYRQILGQKVEFLVSFYNNEISEKSEIFDDQFSVERPDGSNFTLKIRSTKLEDSAMYFCASSDWVSTGELFFGEGSRLTVL.